This TCR beta chain was obtained from a study of blood T cell repertoires in COVID-19. Authors' methods: The assay estimated nucleated cells by amplifying reference gene primers. Sequencing was performed with immunoSEQ multiplex PCR; in TCRdb, only in-frame clones are kept and a portion is missing. The V and J calls and clone size are taken from that table; D and trimming were inferred from the DNA. The table lists fewer than 130,000 clones, roughly 81% of them singletons. The TCR comes from a human donor in a cohort sampled during active COVID-19. Sequencing was carried out using peripheral blood.

CDR3 sequence reads: CSVRDSIREQYF. DNA for the CDR3: TGCAGCGTCCGGGACAGCATTCGCGAGCAGTACTTC. The chain couples TRBV29-1 to TRBJ2-7; TRBD1 agrees at 7 bases. Germline V lookup: CDR1 SQVTM, CDR2 ANQGSEA. The CDR3 has 12 amino acids. Losses at the gene ends were 6 bases for V and 6 bases for J; bases not matched to a gene: 8.